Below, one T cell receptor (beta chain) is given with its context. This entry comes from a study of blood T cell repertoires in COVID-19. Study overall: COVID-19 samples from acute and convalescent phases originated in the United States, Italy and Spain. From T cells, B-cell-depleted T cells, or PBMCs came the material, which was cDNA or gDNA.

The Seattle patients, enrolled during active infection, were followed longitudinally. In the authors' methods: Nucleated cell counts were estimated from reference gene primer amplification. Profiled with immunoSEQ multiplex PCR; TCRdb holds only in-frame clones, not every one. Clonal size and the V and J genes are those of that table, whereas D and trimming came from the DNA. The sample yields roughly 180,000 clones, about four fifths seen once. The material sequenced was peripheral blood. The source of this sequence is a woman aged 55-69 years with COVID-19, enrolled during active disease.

In DNA form, the CDR3 reads TGCGCCAGCAGCTCCCCCGGAGTTGGCACAGATACGCAGTATTTT. Its translation is CASSSPGVGTDTQYF. The chain combines TRBV10-1 with TRBJ2-3; D is uncertain. The CDR3 spans 15 residues. The germline V and J ends were trimmed by 6 bases and 1 base, with 14 bases remaining between them. Per the germline V gene, CDR1 is WNHNN and CDR2 is SYGVQD (reference sequence).